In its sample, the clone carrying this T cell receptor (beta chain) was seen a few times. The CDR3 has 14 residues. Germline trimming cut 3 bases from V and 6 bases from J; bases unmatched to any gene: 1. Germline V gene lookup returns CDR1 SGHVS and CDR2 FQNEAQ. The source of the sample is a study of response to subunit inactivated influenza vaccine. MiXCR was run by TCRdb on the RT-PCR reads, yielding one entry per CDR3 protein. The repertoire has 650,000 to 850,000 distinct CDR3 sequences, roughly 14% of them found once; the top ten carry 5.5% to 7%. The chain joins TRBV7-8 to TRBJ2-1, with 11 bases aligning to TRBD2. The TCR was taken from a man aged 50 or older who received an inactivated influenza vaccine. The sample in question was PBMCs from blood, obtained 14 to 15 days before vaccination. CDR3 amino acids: CASSFSGGVNEQFF. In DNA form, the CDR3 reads TGTGCCAGCAGCTTTAGCGGGGGGGTCAATGAGCAGTTCTTC.